One and the same sample provided the 28 T cell receptor beta chains below, sequenced in a study of T cells in Graves' hyperthyroidism and ophthalmopathy. TCR beta CDR3 regions were amplified from RNA transcripts. The HTBI primer set served for first-round RT-PCR of the TCR CDR3. TCRdb re-derived calls from the multiplex PCR reads in MiXCR, one entry per CDR3 protein. The sample contains hundreds of thousands of distinct CDR3 sequences, less than 25% of which appear only once. Specimen: blood. Receptor source: a man aged 25-45 years with Graves' ophthalmopathy.

Here the CDR3 DNA reads TGCGCCAGCAGCTCGGGACTAGCGGGAGCGTACACAGATACGCAGTATTTT. This encodes CASSSGLAGAYTDTQYF. The chain recombines TRBV5-1 with TRBJ2-3, with 14 bases fitting TRBD2. The length of the CDR3 is 17 residues. Looked up from germline, CDR1 is SGHRS and CDR2 is YFSETQ. The V segment lost 3 bases and the J segment 2 bases; nucleotides outside the gene matches: 5.

The chain carries TRBV7-9 and TRBJ2-7; tentative D call: TRBD2 (6 bases). The germline V gene encodes CDR1 SEHNR and CDR2 FQNEAQ (reference sequence). V was cut by 5 bases and J by 0 bases, with 14 bases left in between. The CDR3 totals 15 residues. CDR3 nucleotides: TGTGCCAGCAGCCCACGGGAGAGAGACTCCTACGAGCAGTACTTC. It encodes CASSPRERDSYEQYF.

This rearrangement joins TRBV27 to TRBJ2-5; a weak D match, TRBD1 (6 bases). The germline CDR1 and CDR2 sequences are MNHEY and SMNVEV (reference sequence). The V end lost 1 base, the J end lost 5 bases, and 17 bases lay between the germline ends. The CDR3 runs 16 residues. CDR3 sequence reads: CASSLFGVAGAETQYF. The CDR3 coding sequence is TGTGCCAGCAGTTTATTCGGGGTCGCAGGGGCGGAGACCCAGTACTTC.

This clonotype turned up a few times. Compared with germline, one end of the junction differs, possibly owing to a read error. The chain links TRBV7-9 to TRBJ1-4, with 7 bases fitting TRBD1. Germline CDR1 is SEHNR and CDR2 is FQNEAQ (reference sequence). The CDR3 is 14 amino acids. The CDR3 reads CASSLKGAGEKLFF. Here the CDR3 DNA reads TGTGCTAGCAGCCTCAAGGGGGCTGGTGAAAAACTGTTTTTT.

The gene calls are TRBV28 and TRBJ1-1, with 7 bases that match TRBD1. This CDR3 spans 15 amino acids. The germline gives CDR1 MDHEN, CDR2 SYDVKM. The V gene end was trimmed by 6 bases and the J gene end by 6 bases; junction bases not matched to a gene: 13. The CDR3 loop is CASSRAPDRAAEAFF. In DNA, the CDR3 is TGTGCCAGCAGCCGGGCCCCTGACAGGGCGGCTGAAGCTTTCTTT. The whole variable domain, remainder taken from reference TRBV28 and TRBJ1-1, is DVKVTQSSRYLVKRTGEKVFLECVQDMDHENMFWYRQDPGLGLRLIYFSYDVKMKEKGDIPEGYSVSREKKERFSLILESASTNQTSMYLCASSRAPDRAAEAFFGQGTRLTVV.

This chain uses TRBV28 with TRBJ2-2; 7 bases line up with TRBD2. V gave up 3 bases and J gave up 4 bases; unmatched junction bases: 5. Looked up from germline, CDR1 is MDHEN and CDR2 is SYDVKM. This CDR3 has 15 residues. CDR3 protein: CASSFAGALTGELFF. The CDR3 nucleotides read TGTGCCAGCAGTTTTGCGGGAGCCCTCACCGGGGAGCTGTTTTTT.

This sequence joins TRBV7-9 and TRBJ2-7; D unresolved. CDR3 size: 14 residues. Between the trimmed V and J ends, which lost 1 base and 1 base, there was a span of 8 bases. From germline, CDR1 is SEHNR and CDR2 FQNEAQ (reference sequence). This chain's CDR3 is CASSLDQASYEQYF. DNA for the CDR3: TGTGCCAGCAGCTTAGATCAGGCTTCCTACGAGCAGTACTTC.

This clonotype was seen repeatedly, ten times or more. Written as DNA, the CDR3 is TGTGCCAGCAGTGATTGGGAGAGCTCCTACAATGAGCAGTTCTTC. This codes for CASSDWESSYNEQFF. The chain couples TRBV2 to TRBJ2-1; tentative D call: TRBD2 (5 bases). Germline CDR1 is SNHLY and CDR2 is FYNNEI. Deletions cut 3 bases from V and 0 bases from J, with 9 bases between. The CDR3 runs 15 residues. The entire variable domain, with the rest obtained from reference TRBV2 and TRBJ2-1, is as follows: EPEVTQTPSHQVTQMGQEVILRCVPISNHLYFYWYRQILGQKVEFLVSFYNNEISEKSEIFDDQFSVERPDGSNFTLKIRSTKLEDSAMYFCASSDWESSYNEQFFGPGTRLTVL.

This clonotype was seen more than once but under ten times. The chain has TRBV6-1 and TRBJ2-7, with D perhaps assigned TRBD1 or TRBD2 (5 bases each). CDR3 length: 16 residues. The V gene lost 3 bases and the J gene lost 0 bases, with 15 bases spanning the gap. The germline V gene encodes CDR1 MNHNS and CDR2 SASEGT. In DNA form, the CDR3 reads TGTGCCAGCAGTGACAACCCGGGACCAAGCTCCTACGAGCAGTACTTC. As protein: CASSDNPGPSSYEQYF.

This sequence joins TRBV7-2 and TRBJ2-3; 13 bases map to TRBD2. The ends lost 4 bases at V and 2 bases at J; junction bases unmatched: 9. CDR3 length: 18 residues. CDR1 and CDR2 from the germline V gene are SGHTA and FQGNSA. The CDR3 is CASSSPGTSGINTDTQYF. CDR3 nucleotide sequence: TGTGCCAGCAGCTCCCCCGGGACTAGCGGGATCAACACAGATACGCAGTATTTT.

The rearrangement uses TRBV12-3 or TRBV12-4 and TRBJ1-1; D perhaps matches TRBD1 (6 bases). V lost 5 bases to trimming and J lost 1 base, with 14 bases between them. The CDR3 sequence is 15 residues long. DNA of the CDR3: TGTGCCAGCAGTACACGCGGACAGCAGAACACTGAAGCTTTCTTT. Its protein is CASSTRGQQNTEAFF.

CDR3 coding DNA: TGTGCCAGCAGATCCAACGGGACGGGGGATTCAAATGAGCAGTTCTTC. It encodes CASRSNGTGDSNEQFF. The chain joins TRBV11-1 to TRBJ2-1, with D possibly being TRBD2 (6 bases). The CDR3 length is 16 residues. Trimming removed 6 bases from V and 7 bases from J, with 22 bases in between. Per the germline V gene, CDR1 is SGHAT and CDR2 is FQDESV (reference sequence).

This clonotype has a handful of counts. V and J are TRBV20-1 and TRBJ2-4, with D tentatively TRBD1 or TRBD2 (5 bases each). Germline V gene lookup returns CDR1 DFQATT and CDR2 SNEGSKA (reference sequence). CDR3 length: 12 residues. The V gene lost 6 bases and the J gene lost 6 bases, with 12 bases spanning the gap. CDR3 in amino acids: CSAGTARNIQYF. CDR3 DNA sequence: TGCAGTGCAGGGACGGCAAGAAACATTCAGTACTTC.

This clonotype was recorded at least ten times. The V call is TRBV2, the J call TRBJ2-1; TRBD1 or TRBD2 may be the D gene (5 bases each). This CDR3 comprises 14 residues. The germline V gene has CDR1 SNHLY and CDR2 FYNNEI. Trimming cost V 6 bases and J 3 bases, with 12 bases left between them. Written as DNA, the CDR3 is TGTGCCAGCAGCGGGACCGACTTCTACAATGAGCAGTTCTTC. The encoded protein is CASSGTDFYNEQFF.

The table lists this clonotype with a few counts. The gene calls are TRBV15 and TRBJ2-3; D is uncertain. The germline V and J ends were trimmed by 8 bases and 9 bases, with 6 bases remaining between them. CDR3 length equals 9 residues. Germline-derived CDR1 and CDR2 are LNHNV and YYDKDF (reference sequence). CDR3 in amino acids: CATQETQYF. CDR3 bases: TGTGCCACCCAAGAGACGCAGTATTTT.

The chain couples TRBV27 to TRBJ2-7; the match to TRBD2 covers 9 bases. CDR3 length: 16 amino acids. Looked up from germline, CDR1 is MNHEY and CDR2 is SMNVEV (reference sequence). Losses at the gene ends were 4 bases for V and 2 bases for J; bases not matched to a gene: 9. CDR3: CASSSLSGSIAYEQYF. CDR3 bases: TGTGCCAGCAGTTCCCTTAGCGGGAGTATCGCCTACGAGCAGTACTTC.

In its sample, this clonotype was seen many times. The chain uses TRBV7-2 and TRBJ1-6, with D hard to call. The CDR3 extends over 14 amino acids. The V gene's germline CDR1 is SGHTA and CDR2 FQGNSA. The V gene lost 1 base and the J gene lost 7 bases, with 8 bases spanning the gap. CDR3 nucleotides: TGTGCCAGCAGCTTAGTTTGGACCAATTCACCCCTCCACTTT. Amino acid sequence: CASSLVWTNSPLHF.

Here the CDR3 reads CASSQEYGTEQYF. The CDR3 DNA is TGCGCCAGCAGCCAAGAATACGGGACCGAGCAGTACTTC. The gene calls are TRBV4-3 and TRBJ2-7; D may be TRBD1 or TRBD2 (5 bases each). The CDR3 is 13 residues long. V lost 0 bases and J 6 bases, leaving 9 bases between the germline ends. CDR1 and CDR2 (germline): LGHNA, YSLEER.

The chain is built from TRBV3-1 and TRBJ1-6; 7 bases are shared with TRBD1. V trimming: 5 bases; J trimming: 8 bases; junction bases outside the gene matches: 9. The V gene's germline CDR1 is LGHDT and CDR2 YNNKEL (reference sequence). CDR3 length equals 15 residues. The CDR3 protein is CASSARTGSHSPLHF. The CDR3 DNA sequence: TGTGCCAGCAGCGCCCGGACAGGCTCTCATTCACCCCTCCACTTT. Full variable domain (outside the CDR3, taken from reference TRBV3-1 and TRBJ1-6): DTAVSQTPKYLVTQMGNDKSIKCEQNLGHDTMYWYKQDSKKFLKIMFSYNNKELIINETVPNRFSPKSPDKAHLNLHINSLELGDSAVYFCASSARTGSHSPLHFGNGTRLTVT.

This chain uses TRBV27 with TRBJ2-1, with TRBD2 matching over 7 bases. The germline gives CDR1 MNHEY, CDR2 SMNVEV (reference sequence). V lost 6 bases to trimming and J lost 4 bases; unmatched junction nucleotides: 12. The CDR3 sequence is 16 residues long. CDR3 in DNA: TGTGCCAGCAGATACTACGAGAAGCGGGATTACAATGAGCAGTTCTTC. Encoded protein: CASRYYEKRDYNEQFF.

Many counts were recorded for this clonotype. V usage is TRBV12-3 or TRBV12-4 and J usage is TRBJ2-7; the D call may be TRBD1 or TRBD2 (5 bases each). The CDR3 consists of 14 residues. The ends were cut back, 5 bases at V and 2 bases at J, with 13 bases in the middle. CDR3 sequence reads: CASSGQGVAYEQYF. The CDR3 DNA reads TGTGCCAGCAGTGGCCAGGGAGTGGCCTACGAGCAGTACTTC.

The chain couples TRBV7-3 to TRBJ2-1, with 16 bases lining up with TRBD2. CDR3 length: 20 residues. CDR1 and CDR2 from the germline V gene are SGHTA and FQGTGA. Trimming removed 4 bases from V and 1 base from J; junction bases left unmatched: 10. The CDR3, as DNA: TGTGCCAGCAGCTCCAGGGGGGGACTAGCGGGAGGGAAATCCTACAATGAGCAGTTCTTC. Translated: CASSSRGGLAGGKSYNEQFF.

V and J are TRBV4-3 and TRBJ2-1; 7 bases align to TRBD2. The CDR3 has 18 amino acids. V lost 1 base, J lost 4 bases, and 13 bases stayed unmatched. Germline assignment: CDR1 LGHNA and CDR2 YSLEER. The CDR3 sequence is CASSQALAAFNFYNEQFF. The CDR3 nucleotides are TGCGCCAGCAGCCAAGCTCTAGCGGCCTTCAACTTTTACAATGAGCAGTTCTTC.

This clonotype appeared many times. V gene TRBV7-2 combines with J gene TRBJ2-1; D perhaps matches TRBD2 (6 bases). Germline V gene lookup returns CDR1 SGHTA and CDR2 FQGNSA. V was trimmed by 1 base and J by 5 bases, leaving 12 bases between them. The CDR3 extends over 15 amino acids. The DNA for the CDR3 is TGTGCCAGCAGCTTAGTGGGGGGTCGGAACAATGAGCAGTTCTTC. It specifies CASSLVGGRNNEQFF.

This clonotype appeared a few times. The V gene is TRBV19, the J gene TRBJ2-3, with 10 bases lining up with TRBD1. CDR3 size: 14 residues. Unmatched junction bases numbered 0, after V lost 3 bases and J lost 3 bases. Germline V gene data show CDR1 as LNHDA and CDR2 as SQIVND (reference sequence). The CDR3 nucleotides read TGTGCCAGTAGTATGGACAGGGGGACAGATACGCAGTATTTT. Protein: CASSMDRGTDTQYF.

This chain connects TRBV6-5 to TRBJ2-3; 11 nucleotides align to TRBD1. This CDR3 spans 16 amino acids. Germline assignment: CDR1 MNHEY and CDR2 SVGAGI. Losses at the gene ends were 0 bases for V and 5 bases for J; bases not matched to a gene: 4. CDR3 coding DNA: TGTGCCAGCAGTTACTCGGGGACAGGGGGTGTAGATACGCAGTATTTT. Amino acid sequence: CASSYSGTGGVDTQYF.

The chain employs TRBV29-1 and TRBJ1-1, with TRBD1 matching 8 bases. The CDR3 has 13 amino acids. Germline lookup yields CDR1 SQVTM and CDR2 ANQGSEA. Germline trimming cut 3 bases from V and 5 bases from J; bases unmatched to any gene: 5. The CDR3 spells CSVDGQGYTEAFF. The CDR3 region has the DNA TGCAGCGTTGATGGACAGGGATATACTGAAGCTTTCTTT.

V usage is TRBV6-1 and J usage is TRBJ2-7, with D perhaps matching TRBD2 (7 bases). Per the germline V gene, CDR1 is MNHNS and CDR2 is SASEGT. This CDR3 comprises 16 residues. V gave up 2 bases and J gave up 1 base, with 15 bases separating them. The CDR3 DNA reads as TGTGCCAGCAGTGAATGGGGGGGGGGCCCTTCCTACGAGCAGTACTTC. Translation: CASSEWGGGPSYEQYF.